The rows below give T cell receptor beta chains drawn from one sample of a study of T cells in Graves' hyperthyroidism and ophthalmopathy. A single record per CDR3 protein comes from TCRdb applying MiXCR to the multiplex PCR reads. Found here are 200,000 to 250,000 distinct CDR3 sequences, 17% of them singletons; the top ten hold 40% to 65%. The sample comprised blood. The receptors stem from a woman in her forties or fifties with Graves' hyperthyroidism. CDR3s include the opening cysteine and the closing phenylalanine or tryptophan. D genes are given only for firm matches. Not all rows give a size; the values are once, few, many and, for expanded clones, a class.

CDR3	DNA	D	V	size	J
CASSSGTATTNEKLFF	TGTGCCAGCAGCTCAGGGACAGCAACAACTAATGAAAAACTGTTTTTT	TRBD1	TRBV7-9	NA	TRBJ1-4
CASRPPGAGQETQYF	TGTGCCAGTAGGCCCCCGGGGGCAGGTCAAGAGACCCAGTACTTC	NA	TRBV19	NA	TRBJ2-5
CSASPTSPKGGYF	TGCAGTGCTAGCCCGACTAGCCCCAAAGGGGGGTATTTT	NA	TRBV20-1	NA	TRBJ2-3
CASSLRAGGGFTDTQYF	TGTGCCAGCAGCTTACGCGCTGGCGGGGGGTTCACAGATACGCAGTATTTT	TRBD2	TRBV11-2	NA	TRBJ2-3
CASRTDRDSETQYF	TGTGCCAGCAGGACAGACCGGGACAGCGAGACCCAGTACTTC	TRBD1	TRBV11-1	many	TRBJ2-5
CASRKDGQSTNEKLFF	TGTGCCAGTAGGAAGGATGGACAGTCAACTAATGAAAAACTGTTTTTT	NA	TRBV19	few	TRBJ1-4
CSVAGASEQYF	TGCAGCGTTGCAGGGGCCAGCGAGCAGTACTTC	NA	TRBV29-1	many	TRBJ2-7
CASSRFGTVSNQPQHF	TGTGCCAGCAGTCGTTTCGGGACGGTAAGCAATCAGCCCCAGCATTTT	NA	TRBV6-2/TRBV6-3	NA	TRBJ1-5
CSARAGGSEQYF	TGCAGTGCTAGAGCGGGAGGTAGTGAGCAGTACTTC	TRBD2	TRBV20-1	many	TRBJ2-7
CASSTGLVLSETQYF	TGTGCCAGCAGCACGGGACTAGTTTTATCAGAGACCCAGTACTTC	TRBD2	TRBV3-1	NA	TRBJ2-5
CSASGRRAWTDTQYF	TGCAGTGCTAGCGGGAGGCGCGCATGGACAGATACGCAGTATTTT	TRBD2	TRBV20-1	many	TRBJ2-3
CASISIGPGNNEQFF	TGTGCCAGCATCTCTATAGGCCCCGGAAACAATGAGCAGTTCTTC	NA	TRBV27	many	TRBJ2-1
CASSIFSGNAYNEQYF	TGCGCCAGCAGCATATTTAGCGGGAACGCGTACAATGAGCAGTACTTC	TRBD2	TRBV5-1	NA	TRBJ2-7
CSARREGGSPLHF	TGCAGTGCTAGACGGGAAGGGGGCTCACCCCTCCACTTT	TRBD1	TRBV20-1	many	TRBJ1-6
CSARVRDSSYEQFF	TGCAGTGCTAGAGTTCGAGACTCTTCGTATGAGCAGTTCTTC	NA	TRBV20-1	many	TRBJ2-1
CASSYRQAGIGELFF	TGTGCCAGCAGCTACCGGCAAGCGGGAATCGGGGAGCTGTTTTTT	TRBD2	TRBV11-2	NA	TRBJ2-2
CASSLDSAGSYEQYF	TGCGCCAGCAGCTTGGACTCTGCCGGGAGCTACGAGCAGTACTTC	NA	TRBV5-1	few	TRBJ2-7
CAWSGQGYEQYF	TGTGCCTGGAGTGGACAGGGTTACGAGCAGTACTTC	TRBD1	TRBV30	NA	TRBJ2-7
CSARDNRNQPQHF	TGCAGTGCTAGAGATAACCGGAATCAGCCCCAGCATTTT	NA	TRBV20-1	few	TRBJ1-5
CSARQYLSYNEQFF	TGCAGCGCAAGACAGTACCTCTCCTACAATGAGCAGTTCTTC	NA	TRBV29-1	few	TRBJ2-1
CASSLGIGSGNTIYF	TGTGCCAGCAGCTTAGGAATAGGCTCTGGAAACACCATATATTTT	NA	TRBV7-9	NA	TRBJ1-3
CASSPDPGGTEAFF	TGTGCCAGCAGTCCGGACCCTGGGGGCACTGAAGCTTTCTTT	NA	TRBV6-1	NA	TRBJ1-1
CSASISTGVGYTF	TGCAGTGCTAGTATCTCGACAGGAGTTGGCTACACCTTC	NA	TRBV20-1	few	TRBJ1-2
CASSLNPTGAGNQPQHF	TGTGCCAGCAGTTTAAACCCGACAGGGGCCGGCAATCAGCCCCAGCATTTT	TRBD1	TRBV27	many	TRBJ1-5
CSARPGDSNQPQHF	TGCAGTGCTAGGCCCGGGGATAGCAATCAGCCCCAGCATTTT	NA	TRBV20-1	few	TRBJ1-5
CASSLSREAVGYF	TGTGCCAGCAGTTTATCACGGGAGGCCGTGGGGTACTTC	TRBD2	TRBV28	many	TRBJ2-7
CASSFPPPGELFF	TGTGCCAGCAGTTTCCCCCCTCCCGGGGAGCTGTTTTTT	NA	TRBV28	NA	TRBJ2-2
CASLRATEAFF	TGTGCCAGCCTCCGGGCCACTGAAGCTTTCTTT	NA	TRBV6-1	NA	TRBJ1-1
CASSFLGGLAGVEQFF	TGTGCCAGCAGTTTTCTCGGCGGACTAGCGGGAGTGGAGCAGTTCTTC	TRBD2	TRBV27	many	TRBJ2-1
CAISDPRESPYNEQFF	TGTGCCATCAGTGACCCAAGGGAGTCGCCCTACAATGAGCAGTTCTTC	NA	TRBV10-3	many	TRBJ2-1
CASRPASSTDTQYF	TGTGCCAGCAGACCAGCTTCGAGCACAGATACGCAGTATTTT	NA	TRBV7-9	few	TRBJ2-3
CASSPGWDSGYYEQYF	TGTGCCAGCAGCCCTGGGTGGGATAGCGGGTACTACGAGCAGTACTTC	TRBD2	TRBV27	many	TRBJ2-7
CASSNQDVRGNQPQHF	TGTGCCAGCAGTAACCAGGACGTCCGAGGGAATCAGCCCCAGCATTTT	NA	TRBV6-1	many	TRBJ1-5
CASSLQAGVGEQFF	TGTGCCAGCAGCTTACAAGCGGGAGTCGGTGAGCAGTTCTTC	TRBD2	TRBV7-9	many	TRBJ2-1
CASSLAPGSTDTQYF	TGTGCCAGCAGCTTAGCACCCGGGAGCACAGATACGCAGTATTTT	NA	TRBV7-3	many	TRBJ2-3
CASSMVAGSYEQYF	TGCGCCAGCAGTATGGTAGCGGGATCATACGAGCAGTACTTC	TRBD2	TRBV10-1	many	TRBJ2-7
CASGLGLQDEQFF	TGTGCCAGTGGCCTGGGACTCCAGGATGAGCAGTTCTTC	NA	TRBV19	NA	TRBJ2-1
CASSLGVKAFF	TGTGCCAGCAGTTTGGGGGTGAAAGCTTTCTTT	NA	TRBV6-2/TRBV6-3	many	TRBJ1-1
CASSQRLQGGGYGYTF	TGTGCCAGCAGCCAGCGATTGCAGGGAGGAGGCTATGGCTACACCTTC	NA	TRBV3-1	many	TRBJ1-2
CSATSGLPYNEQFF	TGCAGTGCTACTTCGGGACTACCCTACAATGAGCAGTTCTTC	TRBD2	TRBV20-1	once	TRBJ2-1
CASSQLQGGLRYGYTF	TGCGCCAGCAGCCAACTCCAGGGGGGACTGCGCTATGGCTACACCTTC	TRBD1	TRBV4-1	NA	TRBJ1-2
CASKQGNTEAFF	TGTGCCAGCAAACAGGGGAACACTGAAGCTTTCTTT	NA	TRBV27	many	TRBJ1-1
CASSSTGEFRETQYF	TGTGCCAGCAGCTCGACAGGGGAGTTTAGGGAGACCCAGTACTTC	TRBD1	TRBV7-8	many	TRBJ2-5
CASSFDEQYF	TGTGCCAGCAGCTTCGACGAGCAGTACTTC	NA	TRBV5-4	few	TRBJ2-7
CSAAQRAGGPDEQYF	TGCAGTGCTGCCCAGAGGGCGGGAGGGCCTGACGAGCAGTACTTC	TRBD2	TRBV20-1	few	TRBJ2-7
CASSRDLSSGDEQFF	TGTGCCAGCAGCAGGGACCTTTCTAGCGGGGATGAGCAGTTCTTC	TRBD2	TRBV7-8	NA	TRBJ2-1
CASSMGPNRESEQFF	TGTGCCAGTAGTATGGGTCCCAATAGGGAGAGTGAGCAGTTCTTC	NA	TRBV19	few	TRBJ2-1
CASRRDRGTNEKLFF	TGTGCCAGCAGAAGGGACAGGGGAACTAATGAAAAACTGTTTTTT	TRBD1	TRBV7-9	many	TRBJ1-4
CASSLGHTNQPQHF	TGTGCCAGCAGCTTAGGTCACACCAATCAGCCCCAGCATTTT	NA	TRBV7-2	many	TRBJ1-5
CASRGGLAGADTQYF	TGTGCCAGCAGGGGCGGACTAGCGGGAGCAGATACGCAGTATTTT	TRBD2	TRBV2	many	TRBJ2-3
CASSLVRGSQETQYF	TGTGCCAGCAGCTTAGTGAGAGGGAGCCAAGAGACCCAGTACTTC	NA	TRBV7-2	many	TRBJ2-5
CASSLEAGQETQYF	TGCGCCAGCAGCTTGGAGGCGGGTCAAGAGACCCAGTACTTC	NA	TRBV5-1	NA	TRBJ2-5
CAWSVRWVALTYNEQFF	TGTGCCTGGAGTGTACGGTGGGTAGCGCTTACCTACAATGAGCAGTTCTTC	NA	TRBV30	many	TRBJ2-1
CASSLILNTIYF	TGTGCCAGCAGTTTAATCCTAAACACCATATATTTT	NA	TRBV12-3/TRBV12-4	NA	TRBJ1-3